This T cell receptor beta chain was obtained from a study of OX40 agonist ivuxolimab in advanced cancers. Background on the study: The patients received agonistic anti-OX40 (CD134) antibody ivuxolimab. People in dose escalation had one of these cancers: hepatocellular carcinoma, melanoma, renal cell or head and neck cancer. Prior anti-PD-1, anti-PD-L1 or anti-CTLA-4 therapy did not bar entry, and 40% had some.

Patients were ineligible given autoimmune disease history or systemic immunosuppression. Profiling relied on immunoSEQ multiplex PCR, and the TCRdb table lists in-frame clones only, not all of them. The profile shows approximately 86,000 clones, just over 85% of them singletons. With 0 bases clipped from V and 4 bases from J, the junction kept 8 bases outside the gene matches. The CDR3 is 16 residues long. Germline V CDR1 and CDR2: SEHNR, FQNEAQ (reference sequence). The rearrangement links TRBV7-9 to TRBJ1-2, with 7 bases that match TRBD1. The sequence derives from an adult with an advanced solid tumor such as melanoma, head and neck, liver or kidney cancer. The sample consisted of CD4+ or CD8+ T cells sorted from blood, taken in a trial of the OX40 agonist ivuxolimab. The CDR3 nucleotides read TGTGCCAGCAGCTTAGCGTCCGGGACAGCGCCCTATGGCTACACCTTC. This sequence encodes CASSLASGTAPYGYTF.